Listed here are 16 T cell receptor beta chains from one sample, sequenced in a study of blood T cell repertoires in COVID-19. Data came from immunoSEQ multiplex PCR; TCRdb stores just in-frame clones and leaves some out. The repertoire holds over 350,000 clones, with 85% to 90% as singletons. The sequenced material came from PBMCs or T cells enriched from blood (not recorded which). Receptors were obtained from a woman under 30 who had recovered from COVID-19.

V usage is TRBV28 and J usage is TRBJ2-3, with a weak D call TRBD2 (6 bases). Germline CDR1 reads MDHEN; CDR2 reads SYDVKM. This CDR3 comprises 18 residues. Trimming removed 5 bases at V and 0 bases at J, with 21 bases between. The CDR3 coding sequence is TGTGCCAGCAGTAGGGACTCTAAGTTTCTCTCTAGCACAGATACGCAGTATTTT. Translating gives CASSRDSKFLSSTDTQYF. The full variable domain, rest sourced from reference TRBV28 and TRBJ2-3, is DVKVTQSSRYLVKRTGEKVFLECVQDMDHENMFWYRQDPGLGLRLIYFSYDVKMKEKGDIPEGYSVSREKKERFSLILESASTNQTSMYLCASSRDSKFLSSTDTQYFGPGTRLTVL.

The V call is TRBV5-1, the J call TRBJ1-1; D remains ambiguous. Trimming pared 1 base from V and 0 bases from J, leaving 7 bases between. CDR1 is SGHRS and CDR2 is YFSETQ in the germline V gene. The CDR3 sequence is 14 residues long. CDR3 nucleotides: TGCGCCAGCAGCTTGACCTATTTGAACACTGAAGCTTTCTTT. Translation gives CASSLTYLNTEAFF.

The gene calls are TRBV6-5 and TRBJ1-6; a weak D match, TRBD1 (6 bases). The length of the CDR3 is 15 residues. Germline values: CDR1 MNHEY, CDR2 SVGAGI. Trimming took off 2 bases at V and 7 bases at J, with 12 bases between the two ends. This chain's CDR3 is CASSYPTGGNSPLHF. The CDR3 coding sequence is TGTGCCAGCAGTTACCCGACAGGAGGCAATTCACCCCTCCACTTT.

The table lists this clone with a count of one. The chain links TRBV5-1 to TRBJ1-2; 7 bases are a match to TRBD1. The CDR3 runs 15 residues. V was pared by 4 bases and J by 2 bases, with 8 bases of the junction left unmatched. The germline CDR1 and CDR2 sequences are SGHRS and YFSETQ. The CDR3 loop reads CASSTDLTGNYGYTF. The CDR3 DNA reads as TGCGCCAGCAGCACTGATCTGACAGGGAACTATGGCTACACCTTC.

The chain is built from TRBV18 and TRBJ2-5; perhaps TRBD1 as D (6 bases). This CDR3 region has 12 residues. Between the trimmed V and J ends, which lost 2 bases and 7 bases, there was a span of 8 bases. Germline values: CDR1 KGHSH, CDR2 LQKENI. The DNA of the CDR3 is TGTGCCAGCTCACCAAGGGGGTCGACCCAGTACTTC. Amino acids: CASSPRGSTQYF.

The chain couples TRBV7-4 to TRBJ2-7; no reliable D call. V lost 5 bases and J lost 0, with 17 bases in between. This CDR3 region has 16 residues. Germline values: CDR1 SGHVT, CDR2 SQSDAQ. In DNA form, the CDR3 reads TGTGCCAGCAGCAACTCACTCCAGCTAGACTCCTACGAGCAGTACTTC. Translation gives CASSNSLQLDSYEQYF.

This chain joins TRBV4-3 and TRBJ1-2; possibly TRBD1 for D (6 bases). This CDR3 region has 17 residues. Trimming left V 5 bases short and J 0 bases short, with 19 bases between. Looked up from germline, CDR1 is LGHNA and CDR2 is YSLEER. CDR3 residues: CASSSDPGHLTNYGYTF. As DNA, the CDR3 is TGCGCCAGCAGCTCTGACCCGGGACACCTTACTAACTATGGCTACACCTTC.

The chain uses TRBV10-2 and TRBJ1-4; the D is unclear. The CDR3 consists of 12 residues. Trimming left V 2 bases short and J 8 bases short, with 6 bases between. Germline V gene lookup returns CDR1 WSHSY and CDR2 SAAADI. CDR3: CASSEGQEKLFF. The CDR3 nucleotides read TGCGCCAGCAGTGAGGGGCAGGAAAAACTGTTTTTT.

The chain employs TRBV11-1 and TRBJ1-2; D is unresolved. Per the germline V gene, CDR1 is SGHAT and CDR2 is FQDESV (reference sequence). The CDR3 is 12 amino acids. V lost 2 bases, J lost 2 bases, and 3 bases lay in between. The CDR3 DNA reads as TGTGCCAGCAGCTTATCGAACTATGGCTACACCTTC. Encoded protein: CASSLSNYGYTF.

The chain has TRBV28 and TRBJ1-4, with 8 bases lining up with TRBD1. The germline V gene encodes CDR1 MDHEN and CDR2 SYDVKM. The CDR3 extends over 16 amino acids. Trimming took 5 bases from V and 3 from J; bases not matched to a gene: 8. DNA for the CDR3: TGTGCCAGCAGTCCGACAGGGGCTATGGCTAATGAAAAACTGTTTTTT. Amino acids: CASSPTGAMANEKLFF.

The chain joins TRBV7-8 to TRBJ1-1; the D gene is possibly TRBD1 (6 bases). The V end was cut by 2 bases, the J end by 0 bases, with 16 bases between. The CDR3 covers 17 residues. Germline loops: CDR1 SGHVS, CDR2 FQNEAQ. Here the CDR3 DNA reads TGTGCCAGCAGCTTAAGTCAGGGGCCCTGGCTGAACACTGAAGCTTTCTTT. Translation gives CASSLSQGPWLNTEAFF.

V usage is TRBV19 and J usage is TRBJ2-7; 7 bases line up with TRBD1. V lost 6 bases, J lost 3 bases, and 5 bases stayed unmatched. Germline assignment: CDR1 LNHDA and CDR2 SQIVND (reference sequence). The CDR3 length is 13 residues. DNA of the CDR3: TGTGCCAGTAGCGGGACAGTTCGCTACGAGCAGTACTTC. Translating gives CASSGTVRYEQYF.

The table lists this clone with a few counts. V usage is TRBV2 and J usage is TRBJ1-2; D might be TRBD1 (5 bases). The CDR3 spans 13 residues. Trimming took off 4 bases at V and 7 bases at J, with 13 bases between the two ends. Germline lookup yields CDR1 SNHLY and CDR2 FYNNEI. CDR3 DNA sequence: TGTGCCAGCAGTGGAGACAGAAACCCTGGCTACACCTTC. As protein: CASSGDRNPGYTF. Supplemented by reference TRBV2 and TRBJ1-2, the full variable domain reads EPEVTQTPSHQVTQMGQEVILRCVPISNHLYFYWYRQILGQKVEFLVSFYNNEISEKSEIFDDQFSVERPDGSNFTLKIRSTKLEDSAMYFCASSGDRNPGYTFGSGTRLTVV.

This chain connects TRBV5-6 to TRBJ2-2, with 10 bases matching TRBD2. This CDR3 has 16 residues. Germline CDR1 and CDR2: SGHDT and YYEEEE. The trim removed 4 bases at V and 2 bases at J, leaving 5 bases unmatched. CDR3 sequence reads: CASSPGLAENTGELFF. As DNA, the CDR3 is TGTGCCAGCAGCCCCGGACTAGCGGAAAACACCGGGGAGCTGTTTTTT.

The V call is TRBV5-8, the J call TRBJ1-5, with 8 bases aligning to TRBD1. This CDR3 has 18 residues. The V gene end was trimmed by 4 bases and the J gene end by 7 bases; junction bases not matched to a gene: 19. CDR1 and CDR2 (germline): SGHTS, YDEGEE. The DNA of the CDR3 is TGTGCCAGCAGCCCCTACTGGGACAGGAAAGTTCGGGGGCAGCCCCAGCATTTT. Protein product: CASSPYWDRKVRGQPQHF.

The CDR3 loop is CASSTPPGQVFLRYGNSPLHF. Written as DNA, the CDR3 is TGTGCCAGTAGTACTCCCCCGGGACAGGTTTTCCTCCGGTATGGAAATTCACCCCTCCACTTT. The chain carries TRBV19 and TRBJ1-6; 8 bases map to TRBD1. With 4 bases clipped from V and 7 bases from J, the junction kept 24 bases outside the gene matches. Germline CDR1 and CDR2: LNHDA and SQIVND (reference sequence). This CDR3 region has 21 residues.